This T cell receptor (beta chain) was found in a study of T cell responses to AZD1222 COVID-19 vaccine. Study in general: Investigators merged groups given second doses at roughly 4 or roughly 12 weeks. Broader study findings: Per reports, nearly half of all spike-specific TCRs target regions that are unmutated in variants. Baseline seropositivity characterized only a handful of AZD1222 recipients. Spike-specific TCR breadth and depth grew following two AZD1222 doses.

The data were produced by immunoSEQ multiplex PCR, yet TCRdb's version contains in-frame clones alone and is incomplete. The repertoire consists of approximately 120,000 clones, with roughly 89% occurring once and the leading ten covering 12%. With regard to this clone: Its antigen is unidentified.

Germline V lookup: CDR1 MNHNY, CDR2 SVGAGI (reference sequence). The CDR3 is made up of 13 amino acids. The V segment lost 8 bases and the J segment 5 bases; nucleotides outside the gene matches: 1. V usage is TRBV6-6 and J usage is TRBJ2-5; TRBD2 aligns across 14 bases. The receptor was derived from an adult in good health. Sequenced here: peripheral blood, sampled on day 0 of AZD1222 vaccination. CDR3 sequence (DNA): TGTGCCAGCCGACTAGCGGGAGGGGAGACCCAGTACTTC. It codes for CASRLAGGETQYF.